These 9 T cell receptor beta chains were sequenced from one sample in a study of cytomegalovirus exposure and HLA in healthy donors. Vbeta (60) and Jbeta (13) primers were used in the PCR. Sequencing used immunoSEQ multiplex PCR; TCRdb keeps in-frame clones, though not all of them. The sample shows about 170,000 clones, 85% of them seen only once. Sample: PBMCs. Source of these receptors: a man between 18 and 29 years old in good health and CMV-seropositive.

This clone was recorded a few times. This sequence joins TRBV7-9 and TRBJ2-7, with D perhaps matching TRBD2 (6 bases). Trimming left V 5 bases short and J 2 bases short, with 13 bases between. CDR3 length: 14 amino acids. Germline V CDR1 and CDR2: SEHNR, FQNEAQ (reference sequence). This CDR3 reads CASSSRDWAYEQYF. The CDR3 nucleotides read TGTGCCAGCAGCAGCCGGGACTGGGCCTACGAGCAGTACTTC.

The genes are TRBV6-5 and TRBJ1-2, with TRBD1 matching over 8 bases. The ends lost 5 bases at V and 4 bases at J; junction bases unmatched: 6. Germline values: CDR1 MNHEY, CDR2 SVGAGI. The CDR3 has 14 residues. The CDR3 coding sequence is TGTGCCAGCAGTCACAGGGGGGAAGCCTATGGCTACACCTTC. Translation gives CASSHRGEAYGYTF.

This clone was seen a single time. The V gene is TRBV27, the J gene TRBJ2-3; no definite D call. Germline V CDR1 and CDR2: MNHEY, SMNVEV (reference sequence). The CDR3 totals 13 residues. V was shortened by 5 bases and J by 0 bases, with 6 bases between the two germline ends. CDR3 protein: CASSETSTDTQYF. For the CDR3, the DNA is TGTGCCAGCAGTGAAACTAGCACAGATACGCAGTATTTT.

The V call is TRBV19, the J call TRBJ2-2; TRBD1 might be the D (5 bases). V lost 7 bases and J lost 2, with 17 bases in between. The CDR3 has 16 residues. Germline assignment: CDR1 LNHDA and CDR2 SQIVND (reference sequence). The CDR3 bases are TGTGCCAGTAATGAGCAGGGTACAGCCAACACCGGGGAGCTGTTTTTT. Its translation is CASNEQGTANTGELFF.

DNA for the CDR3: TGTGCCAGCAGCAAAATGGACTTTCCCCCGAACTATGGCTACACCTTC. Amino acid sequence: CASSKMDFPPNYGYTF. The chain has TRBV21-1 and TRBJ1-2. TRBV21-1 is annotated as a pseudogene. The CDR3 has 16 residues.

The chain employs TRBV5-5 and TRBJ2-2; tentatively, D is TRBD2 (5 bases). This CDR3 is 14 amino acids long. Germline lookup yields CDR1 SGHKS and CDR2 YYEKEE (reference sequence). The V gene lost 2 bases and the J gene lost 5 bases, with 10 bases spanning the gap. CDR3 loop: CASSLSGKTGELFF. The CDR3, as DNA: TGTGCCAGCAGCTTATCCGGGAAAACCGGGGAGCTGTTTTTT.

Remarks on this clone: Compared with germline, one end of the junction differs, possibly owing to a read error. The V and J genes are TRBV7-3 and TRBJ1-2, with 8 bases fitting TRBD1. The CDR3 covers 15 residues. Germline loops: CDR1 SGHTA, CDR2 FQGTGA. CDR3 nucleotide sequence: TGTGCCAGCAGCCGCCGGGCAGGGGGCAACTATCGCTACACCTTC. Protein product: CASSRRAGGNYRYTF.

V is TRBV7-8 and J is TRBJ2-2; D perhaps matches TRBD1 (6 bases). Germline-derived CDR1 and CDR2 are SGHVS and FQNEAQ. The ends were cut back, 1 base at V and 6 bases at J, with 9 bases in the middle. The CDR3 is made up of 14 amino acids. The CDR3 is CASSLVRGPGELFF. In DNA form, the CDR3 reads TGTGCCAGCAGCTTAGTCAGGGGACCCGGGGAGCTGTTTTTT.

The gene calls are TRBV27 and TRBJ2-1; D not certain. The CDR3 has 15 residues. Trimming took 4 bases from V and 3 from J, leaving 13 bases between them. Germline values: CDR1 MNHEY, CDR2 SMNVEV (reference sequence). The CDR3 protein is CASSWVASGYNEQFF. The CDR3 DNA reads as TGTGCCAGCAGTTGGGTAGCTTCGGGCTACAATGAGCAGTTCTTC.